This entry features one TCR beta chain sequence. Its antigen is unknown. TCRdb ran MiXCR on the RT-PCR reads and lists one entry per CDR3 protein. The sample shows roughly 500,000 distinct CDR3 sequences, roughly 27% of them seen only once. This specimen comes from a study of response to subunit inactivated influenza vaccine. Study results and limitations: After each seasonal influenza vaccination, few new T cells are recruited, the authors suggested.

V was trimmed by 0 bases and J by 6 bases, leaving 15 bases between them. CDR1 is MGHRA and CDR2 is YSYEKL in the germline V gene. This CDR3 is 16 amino acids long. The chain uses TRBV4-1 and TRBJ1-5; D is perhaps TRBD1 (5 bases). The input for sequencing was CD4+ T cells sorted from PBMCs, taken roughly 5 days after vaccination. The receptor was derived from a man in his forties or fifties who received an inactivated influenza vaccine. The CDR3 DNA is TGCGCCAGCAGCCAAGACTCGAGGGGTTCTATTCAGCCCCAGCATTTT. This translates into CASSQDSRGSIQPQHF.